Listed below are T cell receptor beta chains from one sample, sequenced in a study of T cell clonotyping in hematopoietic cell transplantation. Sequencing used immunoSEQ multiplex PCR; TCRdb keeps in-frame clones, though not all of them. The table shows about 5,400 clones, with roughly 68% occurring only once. The material was PBMCs, obtained 180 days after allogeneic stem cell transplant. The receptors originated from a male patient aged 50 to 59 who had an allogeneic stem cell transplant from an unrelated donor, so the T cells may come from the graft donor. Some clones in this sample may be carry-over from other donors' samples. Each CDR3 is given with its conserved first and last residue. The order of the fields is clone size, D gene, J gene, V gene, CDR3 DNA, CDR3 protein. The D gene is left open where the match is weak. The size entry is marked missing in some rows and otherwise reads once, few, many or a size class.

abundance: .
d_gene: .
j_gene: TRBJ1-2
v_gene: TRBV30
CDR3nt: TGTGCCTGGAGTCTAAGATATGGCTACACCTTC
CDR3aa: CAWSLRYGYTF

abundance: .
d_gene: .
j_gene: TRBJ1-5
v_gene: TRBV6-5
CDR3nt: TGTGCCAGCAGCTCCCGGGGGAACAATCAGCCCCAGCATTTT
CDR3aa: CASSSRGNNQPQHF

abundance: .
d_gene: .
j_gene: TRBJ2-7
v_gene: TRBV6-5
CDR3nt: TGTGCCAGCACCAGGGCCTCCTACGAGCAGTACTTC
CDR3aa: CASTRASYEQYF

abundance: .
d_gene: TRBD2
j_gene: TRBJ2-3
v_gene: TRBV25-1
CDR3nt: TGTGCCAGCAGTGAACGAAGCGGGAGGCGAACTAGCACAGATACGCAGTATTTT
CDR3aa: CASSERSGRRTSTDTQYF

abundance: .
d_gene: TRBD1
j_gene: TRBJ1-6
v_gene: TRBV4-3
CDR3nt: TGCGCCAGCAGCCAAGAGTGGACAGGTGGTAATTCACCCCTCCACTTT
CDR3aa: CASSQEWTGGNSPLHF

abundance: .
d_gene: .
j_gene: TRBJ1-1
v_gene: TRBV6-1
CDR3nt: TGTGCCAGCAGTGAAGCCTTTGAAGCTTTCTTT
CDR3aa: CASSEAFEAFF

abundance: .
d_gene: .
j_gene: TRBJ1-5
v_gene: TRBV6-6
CDR3nt: TGTGCCAGCAACCAAACCGGGGGACAGCCCCAGCATTTT
CDR3aa: CASNQTGGQPQHF

abundance: .
d_gene: TRBD1
j_gene: TRBJ2-7
v_gene: TRBV28
CDR3nt: TGTGCCAGCAGGATGCCCCGATTGACAGGGGGCTCCTACGAGCAGTACTTC
CDR3aa: CASRMPRLTGGSYEQYF

abundance: .
d_gene: .
j_gene: TRBJ1-1
v_gene: TRBV4-1
CDR3nt: TGCGCCAGCAGCCACGAAATCCGCACTGAAGCTTTCTTT
CDR3aa: CASSHEIRTEAFF

abundance: .
d_gene: .
j_gene: TRBJ1-5
v_gene: TRBV28
CDR3nt: TGTGCCAGCAGTTCCTGGGGGAGGACCCTTAGCAATCAGCCCCAGCATTTT
CDR3aa: CASSSWGRTLSNQPQHF

abundance: .
d_gene: TRBD1
j_gene: TRBJ2-6
v_gene: TRBV28
CDR3nt: TGTGCCAGCAGCGGCTGGGACAGGTTAAGGTCTGGGGCCAACGTCCTGACTTTC
CDR3aa: CASSGWDRLRSGANVLTF

abundance: .
d_gene: TRBD1
j_gene: TRBJ1-6
v_gene: TRBV27
CDR3nt: TGTGCCAGCACCACCGGACAGGGGGTGCGAAATAATTCACCCCTCCACTTT
CDR3aa: CASTTGQGVRNNSPLHF

abundance: few
d_gene: .
j_gene: TRBJ2-1
v_gene: TRBV12-5
CDR3nt: TGTGCTAGTGGTTTAACAGGGAACTACAATGAGCAGTTCTTC
CDR3aa: CASGLTGNYNEQFF

abundance: few
d_gene: TRBD1
j_gene: TRBJ1-1
v_gene: TRBV30
CDR3nt: TGTGCCTGGAGTCTCTCTACAGGGGATTTCTTT
CDR3aa: CAWSLSTGDFF

abundance: .
d_gene: TRBD1
j_gene: TRBJ2-5
v_gene: TRBV5-1
CDR3nt: TGCGCCAGCAGCTCCGGGACAGGGGAGTCGGAGACCCAGTACTTC
CDR3aa: CASSSGTGESETQYF

abundance: few
d_gene: .
j_gene: TRBJ1-1
v_gene: TRBV10-3
CDR3nt: TGTGCCATCAGTGCGCGCGAATCGACGGGTGAAGCTTTCTTT
CDR3aa: CAISARESTGEAFF

abundance: .
d_gene: .
j_gene: TRBJ1-2
v_gene: TRBV29-1
CDR3nt: TGCAGCGTTGAGCTGAGGACGGAGTATGGCTACACCTTC
CDR3aa: CSVELRTEYGYTF

abundance: .
d_gene: .
j_gene: TRBJ2-5
v_gene: TRBV9
CDR3nt: TGTGCCAGCAGCGTAACAGGGTTAGAGACCCAGTACTTC
CDR3aa: CASSVTGLETQYF

abundance: .
d_gene: .
j_gene: TRBJ2-2
v_gene: TRBV19
CDR3nt: TGTGCCAGTACTCCGGGGGCTGCCGGGGAGCTGTTTTTT
CDR3aa: CASTPGAAGELFF

abundance: .
d_gene: TRBD1
j_gene: TRBJ1-2
v_gene: TRBV2
CDR3nt: TGTGCCAGCAGTGGGTTACAGGGGGTCGGCTACACCTTC
CDR3aa: CASSGLQGVGYTF

abundance: .
d_gene: TRBD2
j_gene: TRBJ2-1
v_gene: TRBV6-5
CDR3nt: TGTGCCAGCAGCCAGAGCGGGAACTCCTACAATGAGCAGTTCTTC
CDR3aa: CASSQSGNSYNEQFF

abundance: .
d_gene: TRBD2
j_gene: TRBJ2-1
v_gene: TRBV19
CDR3nt: TGTGCCAGTAGGCTAGCGGGTTCCAACAATGAGCAGTTCTTC
CDR3aa: CASRLAGSNNEQFF

abundance: medium-sized
d_gene: TRBD1
j_gene: TRBJ2-7
v_gene: TRBV28
CDR3nt: TGTGCCAGCAGTCCCCACGGGACAGGGAATTACGAGCAGTACTTC
CDR3aa: CASSPHGTGNYEQYF

abundance: .
d_gene: .
j_gene: TRBJ2-5
v_gene: TRBV6-5
CDR3nt: TGTGCCAGCAGTTACGGCAGGAGGGAGACCCAGTACTTC
CDR3aa: CASSYGRRETQYF

abundance: few
d_gene: .
j_gene: TRBJ2-7
v_gene: TRBV6-5
CDR3nt: TGTGCCAGCAGTTACTTCCCTGCAGGGGGGAACGGGGAGCAGTACTTC
CDR3aa: CASSYFPAGGNGEQYF

abundance: .
d_gene: .
j_gene: TRBJ1-3
v_gene: TRBV5-1
CDR3nt: TGCGCCAGCAGCTTATCAGCCGGAAACACCATATATTTT
CDR3aa: CASSLSAGNTIYF

abundance: .
d_gene: .
j_gene: TRBJ2-7
v_gene: TRBV28
CDR3nt: TGTGCCAGCAGTTCGGCACAGGTTCACTACGAGCAGTACTTC
CDR3aa: CASSSAQVHYEQYF

abundance: few
d_gene: .
j_gene: TRBJ1-6
v_gene: TRBV18
CDR3nt: TGTGCCAGCTCACCACTTGGGATTGATTCACCCCTCCACTTT
CDR3aa: CASSPLGIDSPLHF

abundance: .
d_gene: .
j_gene: TRBJ2-3
v_gene: TRBV14
CDR3nt: TGTGCCAGCAGCCTTAGGACGGCTAGCACAGATACGCAGTATTTT
CDR3aa: CASSLRTASTDTQYF